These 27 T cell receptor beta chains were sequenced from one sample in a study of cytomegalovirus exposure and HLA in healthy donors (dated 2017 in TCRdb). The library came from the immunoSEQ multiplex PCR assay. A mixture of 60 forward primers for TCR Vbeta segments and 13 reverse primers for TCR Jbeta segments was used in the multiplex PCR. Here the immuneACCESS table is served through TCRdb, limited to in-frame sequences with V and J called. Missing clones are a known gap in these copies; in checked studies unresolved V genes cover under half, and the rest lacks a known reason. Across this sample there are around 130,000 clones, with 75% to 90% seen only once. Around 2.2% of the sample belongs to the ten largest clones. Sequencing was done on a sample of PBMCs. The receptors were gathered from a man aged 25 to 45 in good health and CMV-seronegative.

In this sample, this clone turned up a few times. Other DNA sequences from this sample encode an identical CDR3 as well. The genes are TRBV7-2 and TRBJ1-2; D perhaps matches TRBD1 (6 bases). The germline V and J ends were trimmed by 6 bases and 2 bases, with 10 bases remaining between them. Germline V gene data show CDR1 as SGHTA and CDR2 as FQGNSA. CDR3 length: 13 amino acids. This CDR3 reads CASSPDRNYGYTF. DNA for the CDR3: TGTGCCAGCAGTCCAGACAGGAACTATGGCTACACCTTC.

The CDR3, as DNA: TGTGCCAGCAGCAACCGGACAGGGGGCGTCTACGAGCAGTACTTC. Translation gives CASSNRTGGVYEQYF. The genes are TRBV11-3 and TRBJ2-7, with 11 bases lining up with TRBD1. CDR3 size: 15 residues. Germline trimming cut 5 bases from V and 3 bases from J; bases unmatched to any gene: 6. The germline V gene has CDR1 SGHNT and CDR2 YENEEA.

The CDR3 is CASSQDTGPQHF. The DNA of the CDR3 is TGCGCCAGCAGCCAAGATACCGGGCCCCAGCATTTT. The rearrangement joins TRBV4-1 to TRBJ1-5; D is uncertain. With 0 bases removed from V and 9 bases from J, the gap between germline ends came to 6 bases. This CDR3 comprises 12 residues. CDR1 and CDR2 from the germline V gene are MGHRA and YSYEKL.

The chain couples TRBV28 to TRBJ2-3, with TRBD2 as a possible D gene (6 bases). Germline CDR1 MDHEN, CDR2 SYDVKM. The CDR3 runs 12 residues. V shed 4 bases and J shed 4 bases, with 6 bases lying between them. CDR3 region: CASSWGADTQYF. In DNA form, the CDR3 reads TGTGCCAGCAGTTGGGGGGCAGATACGCAGTATTTT.

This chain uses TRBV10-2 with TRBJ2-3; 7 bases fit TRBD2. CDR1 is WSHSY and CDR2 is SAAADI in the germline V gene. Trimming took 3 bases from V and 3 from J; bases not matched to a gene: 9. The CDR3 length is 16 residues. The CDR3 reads CASSENLSGLTDTQYF. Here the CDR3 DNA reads TGCGCCAGCAGTGAAAACCTTAGCGGGTTGACAGATACGCAGTATTTT.

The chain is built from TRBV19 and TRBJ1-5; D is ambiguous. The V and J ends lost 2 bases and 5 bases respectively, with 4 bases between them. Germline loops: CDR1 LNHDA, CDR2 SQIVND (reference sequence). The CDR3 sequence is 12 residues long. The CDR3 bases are TGTGCCAGTAGTATACGGGATCAGCCCCAGCATTTT. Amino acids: CASSIRDQPQHF.

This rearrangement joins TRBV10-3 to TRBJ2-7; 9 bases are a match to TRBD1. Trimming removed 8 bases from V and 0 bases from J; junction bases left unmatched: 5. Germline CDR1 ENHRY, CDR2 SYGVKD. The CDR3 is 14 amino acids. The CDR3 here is CAIWPGQGSYEQYF. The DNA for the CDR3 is TGTGCCATCTGGCCGGGACAGGGCTCCTACGAGCAGTACTTC.

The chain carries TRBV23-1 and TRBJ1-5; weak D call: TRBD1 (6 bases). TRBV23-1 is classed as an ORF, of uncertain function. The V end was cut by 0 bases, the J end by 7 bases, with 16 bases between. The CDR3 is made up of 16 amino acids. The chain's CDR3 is CASSQSEGQGHQPQHF. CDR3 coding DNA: TGCGCCAGCAGTCAATCAGAGGGCCAGGGGCACCAGCCCCAGCATTTT.

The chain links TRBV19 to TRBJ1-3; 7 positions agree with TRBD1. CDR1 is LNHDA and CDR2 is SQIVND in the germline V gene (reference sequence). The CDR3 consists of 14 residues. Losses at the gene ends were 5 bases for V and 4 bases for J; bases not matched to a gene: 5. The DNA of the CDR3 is TGTGCCAGTAGTGAAGGGACAGTCGGAAACACCATATATTTT. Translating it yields CASSEGTVGNTIYF. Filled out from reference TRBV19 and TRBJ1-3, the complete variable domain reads DGGITQSPKYLFRKEGQNVTLSCEQNLNHDAMYWYRQDPGQGLRLIYYSQIVNDFQKGDIAEGYSVSREKKESFPLTVTSAQKNPTAFYLCASSEGTVGNTIYFGEGSWLTVV.

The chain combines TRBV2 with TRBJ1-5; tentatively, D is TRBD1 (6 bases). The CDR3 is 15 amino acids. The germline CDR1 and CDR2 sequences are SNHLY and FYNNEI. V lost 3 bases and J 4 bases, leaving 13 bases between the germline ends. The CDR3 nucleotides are TGTGCCAGCAGTGACCGAGGGGGATGGAATCAGCCCCAGCATTTT. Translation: CASSDRGGWNQPQHF.

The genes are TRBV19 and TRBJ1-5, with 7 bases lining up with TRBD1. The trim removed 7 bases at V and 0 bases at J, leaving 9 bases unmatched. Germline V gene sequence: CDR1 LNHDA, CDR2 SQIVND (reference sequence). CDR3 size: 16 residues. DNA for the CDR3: TGTGCCAGTACCCCCGAGACAGGGAATAGCAATCAGCCCCAGCATTTT. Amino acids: CASTPETGNSNQPQHF.

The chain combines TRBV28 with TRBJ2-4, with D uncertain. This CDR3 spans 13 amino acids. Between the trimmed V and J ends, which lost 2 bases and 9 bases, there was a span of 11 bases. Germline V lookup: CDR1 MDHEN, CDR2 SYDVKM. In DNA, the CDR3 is TGTGCCAGCAGTTTAGAGCAGGTTAGCATTCAGTACTTC. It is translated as CASSLEQVSIQYF.

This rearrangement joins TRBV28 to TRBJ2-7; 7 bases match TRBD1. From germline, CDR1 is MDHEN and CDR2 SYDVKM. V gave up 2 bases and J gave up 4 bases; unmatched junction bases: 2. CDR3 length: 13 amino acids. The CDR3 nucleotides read TGTGCCAGCAGTTTACCGGGACAGTACGAGCAGTACTTC. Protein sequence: CASSLPGQYEQYF. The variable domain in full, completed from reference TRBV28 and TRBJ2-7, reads DVKVTQSSRYLVKRTGEKVFLECVQDMDHENMFWYRQDPGLGLRLIYFSYDVKMKEKGDIPEGYSVSREKKERFSLILESASTNQTSMYLCASSLPGQYEQYFGPGTRLTVT.

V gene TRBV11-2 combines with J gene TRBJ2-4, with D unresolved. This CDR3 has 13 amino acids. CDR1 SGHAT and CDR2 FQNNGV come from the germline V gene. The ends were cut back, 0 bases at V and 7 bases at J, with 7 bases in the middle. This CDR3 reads CASSLDQRNIQYF. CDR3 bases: TGTGCCAGCAGCTTAGACCAACGGAACATTCAGTACTTC.

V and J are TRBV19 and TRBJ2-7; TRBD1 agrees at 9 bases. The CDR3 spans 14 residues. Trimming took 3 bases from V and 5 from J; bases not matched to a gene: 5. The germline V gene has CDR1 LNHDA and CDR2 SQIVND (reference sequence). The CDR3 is CASSIRDRVHEQYF. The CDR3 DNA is TGTGCCAGTAGTATCCGGGACAGGGTCCACGAGCAGTACTTC.

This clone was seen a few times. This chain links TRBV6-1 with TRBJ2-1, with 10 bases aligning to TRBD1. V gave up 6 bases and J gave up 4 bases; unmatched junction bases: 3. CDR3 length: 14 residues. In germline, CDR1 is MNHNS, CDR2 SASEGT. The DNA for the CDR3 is TGTGCCAGCAGGGGGACAGGGGAATACAATGAGCAGTTCTTC. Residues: CASRGTGEYNEQFF.

The CDR3 DNA reads as TGTGCCACCAGCAGAGATCGTGGAGTCTATGGCTACACCTTC. It specifies CATSRDRGVYGYTF. J is TRBJ1-2 and V is TRBV15, with D uncertain. The germline CDR1 and CDR2 sequences are LNHNV and YYDKDF (reference sequence). The CDR3 sequence is 14 residues long. The V and J ends lost 0 bases and 4 bases respectively, with 9 bases between them.

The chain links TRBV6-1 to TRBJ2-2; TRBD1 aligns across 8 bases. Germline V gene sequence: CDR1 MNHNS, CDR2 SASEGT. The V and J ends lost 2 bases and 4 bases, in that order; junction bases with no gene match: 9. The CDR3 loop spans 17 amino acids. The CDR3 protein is CASSEYFGRGRTGELFF. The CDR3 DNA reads TGTGCCAGCAGTGAATATTTCGGCAGGGGGCGCACCGGGGAGCTGTTTTTT.

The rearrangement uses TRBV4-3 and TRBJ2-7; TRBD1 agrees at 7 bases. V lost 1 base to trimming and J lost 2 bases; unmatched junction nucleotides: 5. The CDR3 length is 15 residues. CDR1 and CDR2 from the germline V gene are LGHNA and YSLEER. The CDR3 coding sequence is TGCGCCAGCAGCCAAGGACCACAGGGGCCCTACGAGCAGTACTTC. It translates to CASSQGPQGPYEQYF.

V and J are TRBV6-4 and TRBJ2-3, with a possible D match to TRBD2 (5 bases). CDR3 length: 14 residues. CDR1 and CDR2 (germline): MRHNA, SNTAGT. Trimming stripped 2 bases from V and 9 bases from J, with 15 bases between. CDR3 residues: CASSDAGEGSTQYF. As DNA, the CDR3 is TGTGCCAGCAGTGACGCTGGGGAAGGGAGCACGCAGTATTTT.

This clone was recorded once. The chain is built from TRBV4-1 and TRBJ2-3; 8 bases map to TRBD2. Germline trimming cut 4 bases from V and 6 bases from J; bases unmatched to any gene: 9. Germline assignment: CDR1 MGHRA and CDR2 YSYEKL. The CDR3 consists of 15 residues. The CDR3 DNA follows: TGCGCCAGCAGCCGTATCTTCGGGGGGGCCGATACGCAGTATTTT. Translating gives CASSRIFGGADTQYF.

The CDR3 sequence is CSVGGNEQFF. The DNA of the CDR3 is TGCAGCGTGGGGGGGAATGAGCAGTTCTTC. The genes are TRBV29-1 and TRBJ2-1, with TRBD2 identical over 7 bases. Germline loops: CDR1 SQVTM, CDR2 ANQGSEA. Trimming cost V 6 bases and J 7 bases; bases outside gene matches: 0. This CDR3 contains 10 residues.

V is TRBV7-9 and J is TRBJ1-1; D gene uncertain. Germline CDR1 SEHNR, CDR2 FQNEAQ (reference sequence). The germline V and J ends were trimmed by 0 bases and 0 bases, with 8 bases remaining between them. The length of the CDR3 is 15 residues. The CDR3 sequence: CASSLARVMNTEAFF. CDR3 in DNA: TGTGCCAGCAGCTTAGCCCGGGTTATGAACACTGAAGCTTTCTTT.

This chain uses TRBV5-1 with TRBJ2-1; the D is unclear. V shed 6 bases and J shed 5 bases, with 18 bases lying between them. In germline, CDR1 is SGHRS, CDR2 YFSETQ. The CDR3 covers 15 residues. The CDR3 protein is CASNFELLGDNEQFF. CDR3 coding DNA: TGCGCCAGCAACTTTGAGTTATTAGGAGACAATGAGCAGTTCTTC.

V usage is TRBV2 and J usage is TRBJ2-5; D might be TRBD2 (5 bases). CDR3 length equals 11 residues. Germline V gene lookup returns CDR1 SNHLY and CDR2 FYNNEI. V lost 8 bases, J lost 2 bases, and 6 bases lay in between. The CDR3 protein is CASWRQETQYF. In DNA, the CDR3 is TGTGCCAGCTGGAGGCAAGAGACCCAGTACTTC.

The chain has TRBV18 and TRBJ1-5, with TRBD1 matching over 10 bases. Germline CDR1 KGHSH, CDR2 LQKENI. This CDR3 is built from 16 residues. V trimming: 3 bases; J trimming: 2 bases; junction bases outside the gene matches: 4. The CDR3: CASSPGTGDRNQPQHF. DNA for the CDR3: TGTGCCAGCTCACCTGGGACAGGGGATCGCAATCAGCCCCAGCATTTT.

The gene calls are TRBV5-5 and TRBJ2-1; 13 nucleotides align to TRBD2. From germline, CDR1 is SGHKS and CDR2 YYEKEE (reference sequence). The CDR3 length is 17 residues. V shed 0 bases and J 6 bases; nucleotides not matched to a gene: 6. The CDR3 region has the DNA TGTGCCAGCAGCTTGGGAACTAGCGGGGGGGCAGTCAATGAGCAGTTCTTC. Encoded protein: CASSLGTSGGAVNEQFF.